The clone carrying this T cell receptor beta chain was picked up a small number of times. What it recognizes is unknown. Alpha and beta libraries were amplified separately from the second PCR onward. This entry comes from a study of naive and memory T cell subsets. Study-level points and caveats: Possibly reflecting memory cells re-expressing CD45RA, a few larger clonotypes occurred in naive repertoires, especially CD8.

Both TRBC1 and TRBC2 were covered by a beta constant-region primer of two equimolar oligonucleotides. Four rounds of PCR amplified the ligated cDNA using nested alpha and beta constant-region primers plus SP2. TCRdb passed the UMI-ligation and nested PCR reads through MiXCR, listing each CDR3 protein once. This repertoire shows approximately 100,000 distinct CDR3 sequences, 14% found once; its top ten account for approximately 2.6%. Trimming took 3 bases from V and 2 from J, leaving 16 bases between them. Germline loops: CDR1 SNHLY, CDR2 FYNNEI. CDR3 length: 16 amino acids. The receptor comes from a human donor in good health. Specimen: naive CD8+ T cells from blood. The chain links TRBV2 to TRBJ2-5; TRBD2 is a possible D gene (6 bases). The CDR3 reads CASSDYKRVGQETQYF. The CDR3, as DNA: TGTGCCAGCAGTGACTACAAGCGGGTGGGTCAAGAGACCCAGTACTTC.